These T cell receptor beta chains were read from a single sample in a study of stem cell transplantation in POMP-related autoinflammatory disease. Profiled with immunoSEQ multiplex PCR; TCRdb holds only in-frame clones, not every one. This sample has roughly 8,900 clones, with about 88% found just once. Sequencing was performed on CD8+ T cells from PBMCs, taken after stem cell transplantation. The receptors originated from a human patient with POMP-related autoinflammation and immune dysregulation (PRAID). These T cells may partly come from the graft donor. The CDR3 runs from the conserved cysteine through the conserved F or W. The order of the fields is D gene, J gene, clone size, V gene, CDR3 length, CDR3 protein, CDR3 DNA. The D gene is left open where the match is weak. Where a row states a size, it is once, few, many or the class of an expanded clone; other rows omit it.

d_call: TRBD2
j_call: TRBJ2-1
clone_size: once
v_call: TRBV28
cdr3_length: 20
cdr3_aa: CASSFTETPLAGGPFNEQFF
cdr3_nt: TGTGCCAGCAGTTTCACGGAGACGCCGCTAGCGGGGGGGCCGTTCAATGAGCAGTTCTTC

d_call: TRBD1
j_call: TRBJ2-2
clone_size: .
v_call: TRBV9
cdr3_length: 15
cdr3_aa: CASSQDGTDTGELFF
cdr3_nt: TGTGCCAGCAGCCAAGATGGGACAGACACCGGGGAGCTGTTTTTT

d_call: TRBD1
j_call: TRBJ2-5
clone_size: .
v_call: TRBV5-1
cdr3_length: 17
cdr3_aa: CASSLADRDRGGETQYF
cdr3_nt: TGCGCCAGCAGCTTGGCAGACCGCGACAGGGGTGGAGAGACCCAGTACTTC

d_call: TRBD1
j_call: TRBJ2-3
clone_size: .
v_call: TRBV7-2
cdr3_length: 15
cdr3_aa: CASRSPGGGTDTQYF
cdr3_nt: TGTGCCAGCAGATCCCCAGGGGGCGGCACAGATACGCAGTATTTT

d_call: TRBD2
j_call: TRBJ2-5
clone_size: .
v_call: TRBV2
cdr3_length: 16
cdr3_aa: CASSEAGLAGQETQYF
cdr3_nt: TGTGCCAGCAGTGAAGCGGGACTAGCGGGACAAGAGACCCAGTACTTC

d_call: .
j_call: TRBJ1-5
clone_size: few
v_call: TRBV6-1
cdr3_length: 15
cdr3_aa: CASSEEEGYNQPQHF
cdr3_nt: TGTGCCAGCAGTGAAGAGGAGGGGTACAATCAGCCCCAGCATTTT

d_call: TRBD1
j_call: TRBJ1-2
clone_size: medium-sized
v_call: TRBV29-1
cdr3_length: 15
cdr3_aa: CSVEGTTGGEYGYTF
cdr3_nt: TGCAGCGTGGAAGGGACGACAGGGGGCGAGTATGGCTACACCTTC

d_call: TRBD1
j_call: TRBJ1-2
clone_size: .
v_call: TRBV27
cdr3_length: 12
cdr3_aa: CASSPSGGGYTF
cdr3_nt: TGTGCCAGCAGTCCGTCAGGGGGCGGCTACACCTTC

d_call: .
j_call: TRBJ2-1
clone_size: .
v_call: TRBV7-8
cdr3_length: 13
cdr3_aa: CASSFPDWYEQFF
cdr3_nt: TGTGCCAGCAGCTTCCCGGACTGGTATGAGCAGTTCTTC

d_call: .
j_call: TRBJ2-7
clone_size: .
v_call: TRBV5-6
cdr3_length: 15
cdr3_aa: CASSSVGSGYYEQYF
cdr3_nt: TGTGCCAGCAGCTCGGTTGGGTCCGGCTACTACGAGCAGTACTTC

d_call: TRBD2
j_call: TRBJ2-1
clone_size: .
v_call: TRBV3-1/TRBV3-2
cdr3_length: 18
cdr3_aa: CASSQASGGYRSYNEQFF
cdr3_nt: TGTGCCAGCAGCCAAGCTAGCGGGGGATACCGCTCCTACAATGAGCAGTTCTTC

d_call: TRBD1
j_call: TRBJ1-1
clone_size: few
v_call: TRBV27
cdr3_length: 15
cdr3_aa: CASSIMDRGLTEAFF
cdr3_nt: TGTGCCAGCAGTATCATGGACAGGGGCCTCACTGAAGCTTTCTTT